Each of the 6 T cell receptor beta chains below was sequenced from the same sample in a study of T cell responses to AZD1222 COVID-19 vaccine. Method: immunoSEQ multiplex PCR; TCRdb's copy keeps in-frame clones and lacks some. The sample comprises some 110,000 clones, around nine tenths of which are singletons, and more than 8% rests with the top ten. Sequencing was performed on peripheral blood, taken on day 0 of AZD1222 vaccination. The receptors originated from an adult in good health.

The V call is TRBV28, the J call TRBJ1-3; 9 positions agree with TRBD1. Germline values: CDR1 MDHEN, CDR2 SYDVKM. The CDR3 spans 14 residues. J was trimmed by 2 bases and V by 5 bases; bases with no gene match: 1. Here the CDR3 reads CASSTGGTGNTIYF. CDR3 bases: TGTGCCAGCAGTACAGGGGGCACTGGAAACACCATATATTTT. The variable domain in full, completed from reference TRBV28 and TRBJ1-3, reads DVKVTQSSRYLVKRTGEKVFLECVQDMDHENMFWYRQDPGLGLRLIYFSYDVKMKEKGDIPEGYSVSREKKERFSLILESASTNQTSMYLCASSTGGTGNTIYFGEGSWLTVV.

This chain joins TRBV27 and TRBJ2-5; 11 bases agree with TRBD2. The length of the CDR3 is 16 residues. The V gene end was trimmed by 5 bases and the J gene end by 1 base; junction bases not matched to a gene: 6. Germline lookup yields CDR1 MNHEY and CDR2 SMNVEV (reference sequence). The CDR3 nucleotides read TGTGCCAGCAGTGGAATGGGACTAGCGGTCCAAGAGACCCAGTACTTC. Protein: CASSGMGLAVQETQYF.

This chain uses TRBV19 with TRBJ2-3; 9 nucleotides agree with TRBD1. The junction had 6 bases not matched to a gene; V was cut back by 5 bases and J by 6 bases. The germline gives CDR1 LNHDA, CDR2 SQIVND (reference sequence). This CDR3 region has 14 residues. The CDR3 protein is CASSVRQGGDTQYF. CDR3 nucleotides: TGTGCCAGTAGTGTCCGACAGGGGGGGGATACGCAGTATTTT.

This rearrangement joins TRBV28 to TRBJ2-5; D not resolved. The CDR3 covers 11 residues. Germline V lookup: CDR1 MDHEN, CDR2 SYDVKM. With 3 bases removed from V and 5 bases from J, the gap between germline ends came to 4 bases. Here the CDR3 reads CASSFRETQYF. In DNA, the CDR3 is TGTGCCAGCAGTTTTCGGGAGACCCAGTACTTC.

V gene TRBV28 combines with J gene TRBJ2-7, with D possibly TRBD2 on 7 matching bases. Germline assignment: CDR1 MDHEN and CDR2 SYDVKM. This CDR3 region has 14 residues. V gave up 3 bases and J gave up 2 bases, with 11 bases separating them. CDR3 nucleotide sequence: TGTGCCAGCAGTTTGGGGGGGCGCCCCTACGAGCAGTACTTC. This translates into CASSLGGRPYEQYF. Full variable domain (missing parts from reference TRBV28 and TRBJ2-7): DVKVTQSSRYLVKRTGEKVFLECVQDMDHENMFWYRQDPGLGLRLIYFSYDVKMKEKGDIPEGYSVSREKKERFSLILESASTNQTSMYLCASSLGGRPYEQYFGPGTRLTVT.

This clone was observed a single time. The gene calls are TRBV6-6 and TRBJ1-2, with TRBD1 matching 7 bases. This CDR3 spans 12 amino acids. Germline CDR1 and CDR2: MNHNY and SVGAGI (reference sequence). V was pared by 6 bases and J by 8 bases, with 6 bases of the junction left unmatched. The CDR3 DNA is TGTGCCAGCAGACAGGGGTTGGAAGGCTACACCTTC. Protein product: CASRQGLEGYTF.